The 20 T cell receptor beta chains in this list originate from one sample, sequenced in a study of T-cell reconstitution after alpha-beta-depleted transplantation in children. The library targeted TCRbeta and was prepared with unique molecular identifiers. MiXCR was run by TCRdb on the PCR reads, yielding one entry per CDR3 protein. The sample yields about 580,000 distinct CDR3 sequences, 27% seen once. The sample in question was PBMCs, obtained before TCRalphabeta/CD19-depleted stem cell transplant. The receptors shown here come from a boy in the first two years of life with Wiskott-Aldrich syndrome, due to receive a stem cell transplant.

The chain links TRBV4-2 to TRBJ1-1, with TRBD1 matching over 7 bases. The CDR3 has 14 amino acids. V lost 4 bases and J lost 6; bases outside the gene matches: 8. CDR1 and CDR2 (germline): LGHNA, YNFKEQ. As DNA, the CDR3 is TGTGCCAGCAGCCTAGACACCACAGGGGCTGAAGCTTTCTTT. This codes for CASSLDTTGAEAFF.

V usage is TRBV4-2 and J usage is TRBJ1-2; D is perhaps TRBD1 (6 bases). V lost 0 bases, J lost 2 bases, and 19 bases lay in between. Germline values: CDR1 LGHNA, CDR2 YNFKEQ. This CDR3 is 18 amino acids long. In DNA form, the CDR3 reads TGTGCCAGCAGCCAAGAAGTTTACCGGGACACCAAAAACTATGGCTACACCTTC. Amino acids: CASSQEVYRDTKNYGYTF.

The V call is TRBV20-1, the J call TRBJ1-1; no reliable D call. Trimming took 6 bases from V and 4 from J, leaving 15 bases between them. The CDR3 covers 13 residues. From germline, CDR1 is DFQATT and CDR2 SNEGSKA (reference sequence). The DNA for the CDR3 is TGCAGTGCCGTAGGACCAAGAGGCACTGAAGCTTTCTTT. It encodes CSAVGPRGTEAFF.

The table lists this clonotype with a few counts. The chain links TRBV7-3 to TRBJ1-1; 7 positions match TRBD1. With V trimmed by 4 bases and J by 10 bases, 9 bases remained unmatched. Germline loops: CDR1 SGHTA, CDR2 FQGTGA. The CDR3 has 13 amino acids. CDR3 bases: TGTGCCAGCAGCTCGTCAGGGGGAGCCCGAGCTTTCTTT. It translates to CASSSSGGARAFF.

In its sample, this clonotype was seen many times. CDR3: CATSGGTDTQYF. In DNA, the CDR3 is TGTGCCACCAGTGGTGGGACAGATACGCAGTATTTT. This chain links TRBV24-1 with TRBJ2-3; D call uncertain. The V gene lost 5 bases and the J gene lost 3 bases, with 5 bases spanning the gap. This CDR3 has 12 amino acids. Germline CDR1 is KGHDR and CDR2 is SFDVKD.

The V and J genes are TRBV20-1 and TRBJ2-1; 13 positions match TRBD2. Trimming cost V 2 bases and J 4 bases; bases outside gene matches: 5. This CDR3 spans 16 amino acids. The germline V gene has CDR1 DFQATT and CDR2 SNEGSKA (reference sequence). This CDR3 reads CSARPGTSGDYNEQFF. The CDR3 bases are TGCAGTGCTAGACCCGGGACTAGCGGGGATTACAATGAGCAGTTCTTC.

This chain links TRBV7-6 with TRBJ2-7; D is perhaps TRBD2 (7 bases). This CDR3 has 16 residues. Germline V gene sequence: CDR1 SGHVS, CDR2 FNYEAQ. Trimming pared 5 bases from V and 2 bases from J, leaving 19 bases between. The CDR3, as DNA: TGTGCCAGCAGCCGAGGTGGGGGGGGCAGGACCTACGAGCAGTACTTC. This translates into CASSRGGGGRTYEQYF.

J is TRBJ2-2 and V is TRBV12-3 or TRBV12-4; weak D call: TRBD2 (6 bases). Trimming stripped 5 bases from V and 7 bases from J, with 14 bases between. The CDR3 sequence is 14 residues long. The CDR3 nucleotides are TGTGCCAGCAGTAGCGGGTGTCGTGGCGGGGAGCTGTTTTTT. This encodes CASSSGCRGGELFF.

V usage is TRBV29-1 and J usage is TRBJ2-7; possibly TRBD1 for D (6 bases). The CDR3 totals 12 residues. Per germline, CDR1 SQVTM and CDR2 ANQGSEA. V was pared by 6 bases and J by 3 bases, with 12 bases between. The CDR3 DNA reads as TGCAGCGTCCTTAAGGACAGCTACGAGCAGTACTTC. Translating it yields CSVLKDSYEQYF.

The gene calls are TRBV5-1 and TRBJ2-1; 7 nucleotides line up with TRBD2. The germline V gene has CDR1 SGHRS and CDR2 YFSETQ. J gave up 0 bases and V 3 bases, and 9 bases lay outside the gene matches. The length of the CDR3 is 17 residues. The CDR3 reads CASSSVGGSSSYNEQFF. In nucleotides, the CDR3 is TGCGCCAGCAGCTCGGTGGGGGGGAGCAGCTCCTACAATGAGCAGTTCTTC.

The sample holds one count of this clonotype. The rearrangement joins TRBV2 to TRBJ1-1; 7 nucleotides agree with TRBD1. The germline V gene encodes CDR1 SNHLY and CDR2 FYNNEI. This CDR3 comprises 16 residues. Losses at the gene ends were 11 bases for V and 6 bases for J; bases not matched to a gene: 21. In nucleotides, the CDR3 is TGTGCCTTCTGTTCATTCCAGTCGACAGGGAATTCTGAAGCTTTCTTT. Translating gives CAFCSFQSTGNSEAFF.

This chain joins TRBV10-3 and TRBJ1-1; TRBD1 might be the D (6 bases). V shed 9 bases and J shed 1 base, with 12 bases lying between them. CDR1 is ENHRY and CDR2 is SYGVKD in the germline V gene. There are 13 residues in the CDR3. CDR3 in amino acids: CAMTGGSNTEAFF. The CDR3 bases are TGTGCCATGACGGGGGGCTCGAACACTGAAGCTTTCTTT.

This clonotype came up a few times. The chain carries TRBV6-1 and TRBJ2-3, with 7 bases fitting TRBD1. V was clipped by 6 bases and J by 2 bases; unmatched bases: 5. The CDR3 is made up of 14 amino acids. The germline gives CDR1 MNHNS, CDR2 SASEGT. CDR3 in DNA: TGTGCCAGCAGCCGGGGACAGTTCACAGATACGCAGTATTTT. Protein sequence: CASSRGQFTDTQYF.

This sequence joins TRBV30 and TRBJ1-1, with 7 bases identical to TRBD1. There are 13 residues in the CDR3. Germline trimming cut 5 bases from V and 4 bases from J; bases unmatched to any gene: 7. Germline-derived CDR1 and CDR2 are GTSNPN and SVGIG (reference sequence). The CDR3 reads CAWDNDRATEAFF. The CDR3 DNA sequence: TGTGCCTGGGACAACGACAGGGCCACTGAAGCTTTCTTT. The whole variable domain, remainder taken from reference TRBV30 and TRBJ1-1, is SQTIHQWPATLVQPVGSPLSLECTVEGTSNPNLYWYRQAAGRGLQLLFYSVGIGQISSEVPQNLSASRPQDRQFILSSKKLLLSDSGFYLCAWDNDRATEAFFGQGTRLTVV.

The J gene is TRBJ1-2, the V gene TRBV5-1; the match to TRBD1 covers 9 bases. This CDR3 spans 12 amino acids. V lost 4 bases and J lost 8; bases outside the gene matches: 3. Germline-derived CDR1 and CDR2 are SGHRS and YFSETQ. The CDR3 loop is CASSTTGGGYTF. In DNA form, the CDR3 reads TGCGCCAGCAGCACAACAGGGGGCGGCTACACCTTC.

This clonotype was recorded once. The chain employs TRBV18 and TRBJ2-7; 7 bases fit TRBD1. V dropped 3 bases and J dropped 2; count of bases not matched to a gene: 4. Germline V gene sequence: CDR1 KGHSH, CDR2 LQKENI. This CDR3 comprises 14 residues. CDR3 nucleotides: TGTGCCAGCTCACCCCTGGACAGGACCTACGAGCAGTACTTC. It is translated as CASSPLDRTYEQYF.

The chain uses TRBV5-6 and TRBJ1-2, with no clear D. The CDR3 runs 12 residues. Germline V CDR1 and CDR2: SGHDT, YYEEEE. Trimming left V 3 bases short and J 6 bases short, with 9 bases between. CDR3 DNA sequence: TGTGCCAGCAGCTCGCCCAAGGATGGCTACACCTTC. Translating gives CASSSPKDGYTF.

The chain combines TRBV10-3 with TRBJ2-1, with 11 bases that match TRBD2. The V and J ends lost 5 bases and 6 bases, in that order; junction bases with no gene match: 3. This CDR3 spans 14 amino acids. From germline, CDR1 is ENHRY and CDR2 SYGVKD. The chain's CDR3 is CAISLAGGGNEQFF. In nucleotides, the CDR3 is TGTGCCATCAGTCTAGCGGGAGGAGGCAATGAGCAGTTCTTC.

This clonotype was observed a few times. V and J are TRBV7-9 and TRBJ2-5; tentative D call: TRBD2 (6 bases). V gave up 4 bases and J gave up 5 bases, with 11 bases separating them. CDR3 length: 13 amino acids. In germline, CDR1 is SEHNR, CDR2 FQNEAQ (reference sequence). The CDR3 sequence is CASSSGVDETQYF. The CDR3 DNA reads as TGTGCCAGCAGCTCGGGAGTCGATGAGACCCAGTACTTC.

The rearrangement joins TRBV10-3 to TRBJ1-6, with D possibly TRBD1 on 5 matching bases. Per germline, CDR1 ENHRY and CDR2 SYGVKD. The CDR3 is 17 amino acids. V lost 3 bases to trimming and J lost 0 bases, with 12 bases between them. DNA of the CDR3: TGTGCCATCAGTGAATCCAGGGCGACCTCCTATAATTCACCCCTCCACTTT. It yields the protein CAISESRATSYNSPLHF.